The clone carrying this T cell receptor beta chain came up many times. As yet, its antigen is unknown. This CDR3 contains 15 residues. Unmatched junction bases numbered 4, after V lost 2 bases and J lost 4 bases. The source of the sample is a study of molecular identifiers for immune sequencing clone quantification. General study findings and limits: Effector cells kept over 98% of their molecules in clones above 20 RNA copies, while naive cells kept under 1% there.

Libraries of bulk TCR were made by previously described methods (with listed TCR primers). TCRdb ran MiXCR on the PCR reads and lists one entry per CDR3 protein. This sample has nearly 650,000 distinct CDR3 sequences; about 25% occur once, and the top ten carry about 0.81%. Using a CD8+CD4-CCR7+CD45RA+ phenotype, naive CD8 T cells were sorted. The chain recombines TRBV12-3 or TRBV12-4 with TRBJ2-3, with 9 bases fitting TRBD2. The TCR sequence derives from a human donor in good health. Some libraries in this study had Jurkat cell RNA spiked in. Specimen: naive CD8+ T cells from blood, with Jurkat cell RNA spiked in. Described subset: FACS-sorted CD8+CD4-CCR7+CD45RA+ naive T cells. CDR3 loop: CASSLIAGAPDTQYF. The CDR3 DNA follows: TGTGCCAGCAGTTTAATAGCGGGAGCTCCAGATACGCAGTATTTT.